This TCR beta chain was identified in a study of shared clonotypes between healthy human individuals. From CD4+ cells came CD45RA+ naive and CD45RA-negative memory subsets. Measured with immunoSEQ multiplex PCR; TCRdb has only the in-frame clones, and not every one. The sample shows over a million clones, 65% to 75% of them seen only once. The CDR3 spans 14 residues. CDR1 and CDR2 (germline): SQVTM, ANQGSEA. V lost 6 bases to trimming and J lost 5 bases, with 19 bases between them. The rearrangement links TRBV29-1 to TRBJ1-2, with D possibly being TRBD1 (5 bases). Sequencing was done on a sample of memory CD4+ T cells sorted from blood. Stated subset: CD45RA-negative fraction. The source is a man younger than 35 in good health. CDR3 sequence: CSVINLDKEYGYTF. DNA of the CDR3: TGCAGCGTGATCAACCTGGACAAAGAGTATGGCTACACCTTC.